The sequence of this TCR beta chain was determined in a study of T-cell reconstitution after alpha-beta-depleted transplantation in children. The CDR3 extends over 13 amino acids. With V trimmed by 3 bases and J by 2 bases, 4 bases remained unmatched. CDR1 DFQATT and CDR2 SNEGSKA come from the germline V gene (reference sequence). Unique molecular identifiers were used in preparing the TCRbeta library. TCRdb re-analysed the PCR reads in MiXCR, keeping a single row per CDR3 protein. The sample contains about 640,000 distinct CDR3 sequences, around 17% of which appear only once. In its sample, this clonotype was seen many times.

The receptor comes from a human donor who donated a stem cell graft to a child with acute myeloid leukemia. The sequencing used PBMCs from the stem cell graft donor, collected from the stem cell graft. The V call is TRBV20-1, the J call TRBJ2-7; 7 positions agree with TRBD2. The CDR3 sequence is CSASAGTTYEQYF. The CDR3 nucleotides read TGCAGTGCTAGTGCAGGGACTACCTACGAGCAGTACTTC.